Below, 22 T cell receptor beta chains from the same sample are listed, as sequenced in a study of tumor-infiltrating lymphocytes in primary liver carcinoma. TCR beta cDNA was made from around 520 ng total RNA with a constant-region primer. Three nested multiplex PCR rounds, a slightly modified ARM-PCR, produced the libraries for TCR beta. Each of the first two PCR rounds ran roughly 9 cycles with TRBV1-TRBV30 forward and C-beta reverse primers. TCRdb re-called the multiplex PCR reads with MiXCR, one entry per CDR3 protein. The sample contains around 70,000 distinct CDR3 sequences, roughly 69% of which appear only once. The approximately 17-32 mg bulk tissue piece was not sorted before simultaneous RNA and DNA extraction. The material sequenced was liver tumor tissue from sampling region 4. Subset given: tumor region T4, right-lateral pole. Receptors were obtained from a man in his forties or fifties with primary liver carcinoma and hepatitis B virus infection.

As for this clonotype: The conserved phenylalanine or tryptophan normally closing the CDR3 is absent here, so this likely arose from a read error. The CDR3 nucleotides read TGTGCCAGCAGCTTAGGATACAGGGGACACCATGAAAAACTGTTTCTT. Amino acids: CASSLGYRGHHEKLFL. The rearrangement joins TRBV7-9 to TRBJ1-4, with TRBD1 matching over 7 bases. V lost 1 base, J lost 6 bases, and 8 bases stayed unmatched. From germline, CDR1 is SEHNR and CDR2 FQNEAQ (reference sequence). This CDR3 region has 16 residues.

This clonotype was found a few times. A much larger clonotype is one base distant, so this may be a read error. The CDR3 protein is CASNFLPGTSGRVNTGELFF. The CDR3 DNA follows: TGTGCCAGCAACTTTCTTCCCGGGACTAGCGGGAGGGTGAACACCGGGGAGCTGTTTTTT. The chain combines TRBV4-2 with TRBJ2-2; 16 nucleotides align to TRBD2. The CDR3 loop spans 20 amino acids. The V gene end was trimmed by 7 bases and the J gene end by 1 base; junction bases not matched to a gene: 12. Germline V lookup: CDR1 LGHNA, CDR2 YNFKEQ.

A remark on this clonotype: Because the CDR3 is missing its conserved closing phenylalanine or tryptophan, this is likely a read error. The rearrangement links TRBV12-3 or TRBV12-4 to TRBJ2-5; the match to TRBD2 covers 12 bases. This CDR3 is built from 13 residues. The CDR3 loop reads CASRLAGAETQYL. In DNA form, the CDR3 reads TGTGCTAGCAGACTAGCGGGAGCGGAGACCCAGTACTTA.

Worth noting for this clonotype: It is likely a read error, because the conserved phenylalanine at the end of the CDR3 is missing. The CDR3 is CASRIQGAGELFL. The CDR3 DNA follows: TGTGCCAGCAGGATACAGGGGGCCGGGGAGCTGTTTCTA. The chain joins TRBV5-4 to TRBJ2-2; 8 nucleotides agree with TRBD1. The V and J ends lost 5 bases and 6 bases, in that order; junction bases with no gene match: 3. Germline CDR1 and CDR2: SGHNT and YYREEE (reference sequence). The CDR3 length is 13 residues.

Worth noting for this clonotype: Compared with germline, one end of the junction differs, possibly owing to a read error. The chain has TRBV6-6 and TRBJ2-3; 9 bases fit TRBD2. CDR1 is MNHNY, CDR2 SVGAGI, per germline (reference sequence). The CDR3 spans 15 residues. This chain's CDR3 is CVSSYSGSRTDTQYF. The DNA of the CDR3 is TGTGTCAGCAGTTATAGCGGGAGCAGGACAGATACGCAGTATTTT.

J is TRBJ2-7 and V is TRBV18; D is perhaps TRBD1 or TRBD2 (5 bases each). Germline lookup yields CDR1 KGHSH and CDR2 LQKENI. There are 17 residues in the CDR3. V lost 3 bases, J lost 2 bases, and 20 bases lay in between. This CDR3 reads CASSPGAGTSTTYEQYF. The DNA for the CDR3 is TGTGCCAGCTCACCCGGAGCCGGGACCTCAACCACCTACGAGCAGTACTTC.

This clonotype was observed a single time. The CDR3 region has the DNA TGTGCCTGGACTGTACGGGGTAAAGAGCAGTTCTTC. As protein: CAWTVRGKEQFF. This rearrangement joins TRBV30 to TRBJ2-1, with D maybe TRBD2 (5 bases). The V gene's germline CDR1 is GTSNPN and CDR2 SVGIG (reference sequence). This CDR3 contains 12 residues. The germline V and J ends were trimmed by 4 bases and 10 bases, with 14 bases remaining between them.

With respect to this clonotype: The junction differs from germline at one of its ends, possibly a read error. The J gene is TRBJ2-3, the V gene TRBV11-1; 8 bases align to TRBD2. CDR1 is SGHAT and CDR2 is FQDESV in the germline V gene (reference sequence). There are 14 residues in the CDR3. CDR3 sequence (DNA): TGTGCCAGCGCGGGGGGAGCTAGCACAGATACACAGTATTTT. Its protein product is CASAGGASTDTQYF.

This clonotype was detected many times. The rearrangement joins TRBV28 to TRBJ1-4; D gene ambiguous. CDR3 length: 15 residues. Trimming stripped 5 bases from V and 0 bases from J, with 10 bases between. Germline loops: CDR1 MDHEN, CDR2 SYDVKM. The CDR3, as DNA: TGTGCCAGCAGTACCGGGCAGTCAACTAATGAAAAACTGTTTTTT. It encodes CASSTGQSTNEKLFF.

The V gene is TRBV11-3, the J gene TRBJ2-1; 9 bases are a match to TRBD2. The CDR3 extends over 19 amino acids. Germline trimming cut 7 bases from V and 3 bases from J; bases unmatched to any gene: 19. Looked up from germline, CDR1 is SGHNT and CDR2 is YENEEA. The CDR3 DNA reads TGTGCCAGCAACTTTGATCCCTATGCGGGAGGGCTGGTCTACAATGAGCAGTTCTTC. Its translation is CASNFDPYAGGLVYNEQFF.

The genes are TRBV11-2 and TRBJ2-7, with D possibly matching TRBD2 (6 bases). The germline V gene has CDR1 SGHAT and CDR2 FQNNGV. This CDR3 spans 15 amino acids. The CDR3 DNA reads as TGTGTCGGCAGCCAATATTCGGGAGAGGGCTACGAGCAGTACTTC. This encodes CVGSQYSGEGYEQYF.

Details on this clonotype: This is likely a read error, given that the CDR3 carries no conserved phenylalanine or tryptophan at its end. The genes are TRBV11-2 and TRBJ2-1, with D perhaps TRBD2 (6 bases). With 5 bases removed from V and 1 base from J, the gap between germline ends came to 30 bases. Germline V gene sequence: CDR1 SGHAT, CDR2 FQNNGV. The CDR3 loop spans 21 amino acids. CDR3 protein: CASSMPPTGEGSSDSYNEQFL. For the CDR3, the DNA is TGTGCCAGCAGCATGCCACCAACGGGAGAAGGCAGCAGTGATTCCTACAATGAGCAGTTCCTC.

The gene calls are TRBV10-3 and TRBJ2-3, with a weak D call TRBD2 (5 bases). The CDR3 totals 14 residues. Between the trimmed V and J ends, which lost 6 bases and 9 bases, there was a span of 19 bases. Germline CDR1 reads ENHRY; CDR2 reads SYGVKD. DNA of the CDR3: TGTGCCATCAGCGAGAGCGGCAGCATAGAAACGCAGTATTTT. It encodes CAISESGSIETQYF.

This clonotype was seen once. Because it lacks the conserved phenylalanine or tryptophan at the end, this CDR3 is likely a read error. The DNA is omitted, as the CDR3 cannot be located on it reliably, and the CDR3 follows TCRdb's listing. The V call is TRBV10-3, the J call TRBJ2-2; no DNA check was done on the table's D call, TRBD1. Termini included, the CDR3 measures 13 amino acids. Per germline, CDR1 ENHRY and CDR2 SYGVKD. This CDR3 reads CASTGWNTGELFS.

The chain joins TRBV19 to TRBJ2-7; 7 positions match TRBD1. The CDR3 sequence is 14 residues long. The V and J ends lost 5 bases and 3 bases, in that order; junction bases with no gene match: 7. CDR1 is LNHDA, CDR2 SQIVND, per germline (reference sequence). The CDR3 DNA is TGTGCCAGTAGTCCAATCGGACAGGTCTACGAGCAGTACTTC. Its protein product is CASSPIGQVYEQYF.

The chain is built from TRBV4-2 and TRBJ2-7; D may be TRBD2 (5 bases). CDR3 length equals 14 residues. CDR1 is LGHNA, CDR2 YNFKEQ, per germline. Deletions cut 0 bases from V and 13 bases from J, with 19 bases between. This CDR3 is CASSQERVSYDQYF. Written as DNA, the CDR3 is TGTGCCAGCAGCCAAGAGCGGGTCTCCTACGATCAATACTTC.

The chain links TRBV6-6 to TRBJ1-6; 9 nucleotides match TRBD1. V shed 2 bases, J shed 4 bases, and the junction held 6 bases outside the gene matches. The length of the CDR3 is 17 residues. Germline V gene sequence: CDR1 MNHNY, CDR2 SVGAGI (reference sequence). In DNA form, the CDR3 reads TGTGCCAGCAGTTACGAACGACAGGGGGGGTATAATTCACCCCTCCACTTT. Residues: CASSYERQGGYNSPLHF.

The chain carries TRBV5-1 and TRBJ2-2, with 7 bases matching TRBD1. After removal of 0 bases from V and 5 bases from J, the junction contained 7 bases not matched to a gene. This CDR3 region has 16 residues. Germline CDR1 reads SGHRS; CDR2 reads YFSETQ. The CDR3 sequence is CASSLVVQGRTGELFF. The CDR3 DNA reads as TGCGCCAGCAGCTTGGTGGTACAGGGGAGAACCGGGGAGCTGTTTTTT. Full variable domain (outside the CDR3, taken from reference TRBV5-1 and TRBJ2-2): KAGVTQTPRYLIKTRGQQVTLSCSPISGHRSVSWYQQTPGQGLQFLFEYFSETQRNKGNFPGRFSGRQFSNSRSEMNVSTLELGDSALYLCASSLVVQGRTGELFFGEGSRLTVL.

A word on this clonotype: Germline is not matched at one junction end, which may reflect a read error. The chain couples TRBV11-2 to TRBJ2-2, with 7 nucleotides matching TRBD2. Germline CDR1 is SGHAT and CDR2 is FQNNGV. The CDR3 spans 15 residues. The DNA for the CDR3 is TGTGCTAGCCTCCCACTGGGAGGGTACACCGGGGAGCTGTTCTTT. Protein product: CASLPLGGYTGELFF. Together with reference TRBV11-2 and TRBJ2-2, the CDR3 gives the full variable domain: EAGVAQSPRYKIIEKRQSVAFWCNPISGHATLYWYQQILGQGPKLLIQFQNNGVVDDSQLPKDRFSAERLKGVDSTLKIQPAKLEDSAVYLCASLPLGGYTGELFFGEGSRLTVL.

Turning to this clonotype: Just one base apart from a much larger clone, this may be a read error. V is TRBV20-1 and J is TRBJ1-2; 9 bases are shared with TRBD1. There are 15 residues in the CDR3. Germline CDR1 and CDR2: DFQATT and SNEGSKA (reference sequence). Trimming removed 3 bases from V and 6 bases from J; junction bases left unmatched: 11. The CDR3 reads CSASIHGTGSNGYTF. The CDR3 region has the DNA TGCAGTGCTAGTATCCACGGGACAGGGTCGAATGGCTACACCTTC.

In regard to this clonotype: An end of the junction does not agree with germline; a read error may underlie this. The chain couples TRBV6-5 to TRBJ2-5; tentatively, D is TRBD2 (5 bases). The germline V gene encodes CDR1 MNHEY and CDR2 SVGAGI. The CDR3 extends over 13 amino acids. CDR3 protein: CASGGRLQEAQYF. The DNA of the CDR3 is TGTGCCAGCGGCGGGCGCCTACAAGAGGCCCAGTACTTC.

A note on this clonotype: The junction shows a germline mismatch at one end, possibly a read error. The rearrangement links TRBV12-5 to TRBJ1-1; no definite D call. Germline V lookup: CDR1 LGHNT, CDR2 FRNRAP. The CDR3 is 12 residues long. The CDR3 sequence: CGSGLGEGAAFF. CDR3 coding DNA: TGTGGTAGTGGTCTCGGAGAGGGCGCAGCTTTCTTT.